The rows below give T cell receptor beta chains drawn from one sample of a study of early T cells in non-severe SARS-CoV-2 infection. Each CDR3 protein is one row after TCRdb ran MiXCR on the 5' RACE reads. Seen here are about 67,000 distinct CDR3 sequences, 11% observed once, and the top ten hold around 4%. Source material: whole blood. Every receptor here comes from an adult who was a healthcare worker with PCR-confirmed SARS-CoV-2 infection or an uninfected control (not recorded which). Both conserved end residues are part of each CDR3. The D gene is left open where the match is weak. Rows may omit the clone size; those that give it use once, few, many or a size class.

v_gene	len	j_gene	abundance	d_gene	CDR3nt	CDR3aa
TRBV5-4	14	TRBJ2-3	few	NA	TGTGCCAGCAGCTTGGAAGGCAGCACAGATACGCAGTATTTT	CASSLEGSTDTQYF
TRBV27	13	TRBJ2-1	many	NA	TGTGCCAGCAGTTTTTCGGGATCTAATTTGCAGTTCTTC	CASSFSGSNLQFF
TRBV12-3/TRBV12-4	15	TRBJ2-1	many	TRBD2	TGTGCCAGCAGTTTAACTAGCGGGAGCTGGAATGAGCAGTTCTTC	CASSLTSGSWNEQFF
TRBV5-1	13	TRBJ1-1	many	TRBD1	TGCGCCAGCAGCGCCCGGACAGGGGATGAAGCTTTCTTT	CASSARTGDEAFF
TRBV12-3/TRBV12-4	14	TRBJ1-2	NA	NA	TGTGCCAGCAGTTTTATCAGGGAGGCCTATGGCTACACCTTC	CASSFIREAYGYTF
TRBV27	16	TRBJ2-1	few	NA	TGTGCCAGCAGTCCACGAAGGAGAGCGGTCAACAATGAGCAGTTCTTC	CASSPRRRAVNNEQFF
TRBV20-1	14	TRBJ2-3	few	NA	TGCAGTGCTCTGCGACGGACAACGGGAGATACGCAGTATTTT	CSALRRTTGDTQYF
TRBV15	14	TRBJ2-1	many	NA	TGTGCCACCAGCAGAGAAGGGACCCCCAATGAGCAGTTCTTC	CATSREGTPNEQFF
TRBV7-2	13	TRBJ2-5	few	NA	TGTGCCAGCAGCCCCCGTCGGTTAGAGACCCAGTACTTC	CASSPRRLETQYF
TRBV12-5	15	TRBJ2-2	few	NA	TGTGCTAGTGCCGAGGGGACCAGCCGTGCCGGGGAGCTGTTTTTT	CASAEGTSRAGELFF
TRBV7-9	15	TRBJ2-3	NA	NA	TGTGCCAGCAGCTCGCAGGACGGGCACAAGGATACGCAGTATTTT	CASSSQDGHKDTQYF
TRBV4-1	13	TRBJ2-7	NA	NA	TGCGCCAGCAGCCAAGTATCCGACTACGAGCAGTACTTC	CASSQVSDYEQYF
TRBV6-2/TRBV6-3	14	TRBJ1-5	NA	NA	TGTGCCAGCAGTCCCGGACGTAGCAATCAGCCCCAGCATTTT	CASSPGRSNQPQHF
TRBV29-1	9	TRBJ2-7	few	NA	TGCAGCGTTGTAGGTGAGCAGTACTTC	CSVVGEQYF
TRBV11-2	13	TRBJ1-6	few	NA	TGTGCCAGCAGCTTGGGTTATAATTCACCCCTCCACTTT	CASSLGYNSPLHF
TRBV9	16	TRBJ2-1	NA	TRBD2	TGTGCCAGCAGCGCGCCTCTAGCGGGGGGCAGGAATGAGCAGTTCTTC	CASSAPLAGGRNEQFF
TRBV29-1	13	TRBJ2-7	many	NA	TGCAGCGTTGAAGCTGACAGATCCTACGAGCAGTACTTC	CSVEADRSYEQYF
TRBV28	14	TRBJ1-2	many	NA	TGTGCCAGCAGAAAACAGGGTGGCGTCTATGGCTACACCTTC	CASRKQGGVYGYTF
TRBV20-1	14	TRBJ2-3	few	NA	TGCAGTGCCAAAGGGCAGGAGGCCACAGATACGCAGTATTTT	CSAKGQEATDTQYF
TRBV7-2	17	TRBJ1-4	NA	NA	TGTGCCAGCAGCTTAGCGGGATGGGGGGGCAACGATGAAAAACTGTTTTTT	CASSLAGWGGNDEKLFF
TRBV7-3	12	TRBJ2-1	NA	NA	TGTGCCAGCAGCTCCCGATGGAATGAGCAGTTCTTC	CASSSRWNEQFF
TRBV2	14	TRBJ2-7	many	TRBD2	TGTGCCTGCAAAACCGGGACTAGCGGGGATGAGCAGTACTTC	CACKTGTSGDEQYF
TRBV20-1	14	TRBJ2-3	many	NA	TGCAGTGCTCCAATCAGCGGAAAGGCTGATACGCAGTATTTT	CSAPISGKADTQYF
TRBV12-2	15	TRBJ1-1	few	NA	TGTGCAAGTCGCTTAGAGGGTTCTACCAACACTGAAGCTTTCTTT	CASRLEGSTNTEAFF
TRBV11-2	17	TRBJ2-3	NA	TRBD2	TGTGCCAGCAGCTTAGAGTCTCCGAGCGGGAGGACAGATACGCAGTATTTT	CASSLESPSGRTDTQYF
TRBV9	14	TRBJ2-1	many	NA	TGTGCCAGCAGCGTAGGGGCCCCACCCGATGAGCAGTTCTTC	CASSVGAPPDEQFF
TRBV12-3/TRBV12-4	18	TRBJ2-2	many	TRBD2	TGTGCCAGCAGTTTATATTCCGGTGCGGGAGCGGGGACCGGGGAGCTGTTTTTT	CASSLYSGAGAGTGELFF
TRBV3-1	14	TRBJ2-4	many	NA	TGTGCCAGCAGCCGACGCGGCAGTAAAAACATTCAGTACTTC	CASSRRGSKNIQYF
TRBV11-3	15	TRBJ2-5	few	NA	TGTGCCAGCAGCTTGGGACAAATCCCAGGCGAGACCCAGTACTTC	CASSLGQIPGETQYF
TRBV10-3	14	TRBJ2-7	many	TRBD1	TGTGCCACCCGCCCGGGACAGATCGACTACGAGCAGTACTTC	CATRPGQIDYEQYF
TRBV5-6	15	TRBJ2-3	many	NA	TGTGCCAGCAGCTTGTACACCGGGGGCACAGATACGCAGTATTTT	CASSLYTGGTDTQYF
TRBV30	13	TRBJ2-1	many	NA	TGTGCCTGGAGTGTGCGGGGGCGGAGTGAGCAGTTCTTC	CAWSVRGRSEQFF